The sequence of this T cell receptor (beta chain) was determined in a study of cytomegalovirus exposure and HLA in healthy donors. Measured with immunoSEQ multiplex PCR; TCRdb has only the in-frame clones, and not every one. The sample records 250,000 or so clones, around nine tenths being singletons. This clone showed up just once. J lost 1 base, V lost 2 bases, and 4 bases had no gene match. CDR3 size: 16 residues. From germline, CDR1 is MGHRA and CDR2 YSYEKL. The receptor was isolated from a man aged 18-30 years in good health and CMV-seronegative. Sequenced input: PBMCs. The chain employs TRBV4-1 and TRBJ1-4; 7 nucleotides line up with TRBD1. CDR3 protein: CASSQPRQGTNEKLFF. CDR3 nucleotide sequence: TGCGCCAGCAGCCAACCCCGACAGGGAACTAATGAAAAACTGTTTTTT.